This TCR beta chain was sequenced in a study of Graves' ophthalmopathy and Graves' hyperthyroidism. About the study: Being free of ophthalmopathy for 18 months of follow-up defined stable hyperthyroidism.

This clonotype was observed at least ten times. Its antigen is unidentified. Amplification of TCR beta CDR3 regions used RNA transcripts. Amplification began with first-round RT-PCR using HTBI primers, then second-round multiplex PCR was performed. TCRdb reprocessed the multiplex PCR reads with MiXCR, giving one entry per CDR3 protein. Among over a million distinct CDR3 sequences listed, roughly 35% were seen once. Points from the study as a whole: The majority of expanded thyroid clonotypes above 0.001 frequency also occurred in blood. This model predicted ophthalmopathy progression (sensitivity roughly 64%, specificity about 73%).

The study excluded patients with other autoimmune diseases, uncontrolled infections, pregnancy or lactation. The receptor comes from an adult man with Graves' hyperthyroidism. The specimen sequenced was peripheral blood or thyroid tissue (not recorded which).

CDR3 region: CASSQSGTGYTF. In DNA form, the CDR3 reads TGTGCCAGCAGCCAGTCTGGGACCGGGTACACCTTC. The chain is built from TRBV14 and TRBJ1-2, with D perhaps matching TRBD1 (5 bases). V lost 3 bases and J lost 11, with 13 bases in between. The germline CDR1 and CDR2 sequences are SGHDN and FVKESK. CDR3 length equals 12 residues.